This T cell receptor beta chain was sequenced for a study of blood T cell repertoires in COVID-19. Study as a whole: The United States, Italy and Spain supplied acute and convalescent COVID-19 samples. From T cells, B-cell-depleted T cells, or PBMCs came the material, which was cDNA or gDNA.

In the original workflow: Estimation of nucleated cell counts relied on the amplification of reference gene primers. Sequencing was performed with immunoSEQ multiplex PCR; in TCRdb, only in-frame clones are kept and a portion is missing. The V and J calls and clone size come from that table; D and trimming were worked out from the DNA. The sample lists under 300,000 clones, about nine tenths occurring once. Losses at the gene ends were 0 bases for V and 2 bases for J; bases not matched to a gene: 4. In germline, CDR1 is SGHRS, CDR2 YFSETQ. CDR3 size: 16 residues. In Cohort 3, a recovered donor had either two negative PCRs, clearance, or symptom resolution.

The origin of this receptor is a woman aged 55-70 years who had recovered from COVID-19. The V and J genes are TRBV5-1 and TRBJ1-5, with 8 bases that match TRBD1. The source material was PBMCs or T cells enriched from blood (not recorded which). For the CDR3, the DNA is TGCGCCAGCAGCTTGGGGACAGGGATTGGCAATCAGCCCCAGCATTTT. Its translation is CASSLGTGIGNQPQHF. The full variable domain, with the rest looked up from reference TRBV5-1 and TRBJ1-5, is KAGVTQTPRYLIKTRGQQVTLSCSPISGHRSVSWYQQTPGQGLQFLFEYFSETQRNKGNFPGRFSGRQFSNSRSEMNVSTLELGDSALYLCASSLGTGIGNQPQHFGDGTRLSIL.